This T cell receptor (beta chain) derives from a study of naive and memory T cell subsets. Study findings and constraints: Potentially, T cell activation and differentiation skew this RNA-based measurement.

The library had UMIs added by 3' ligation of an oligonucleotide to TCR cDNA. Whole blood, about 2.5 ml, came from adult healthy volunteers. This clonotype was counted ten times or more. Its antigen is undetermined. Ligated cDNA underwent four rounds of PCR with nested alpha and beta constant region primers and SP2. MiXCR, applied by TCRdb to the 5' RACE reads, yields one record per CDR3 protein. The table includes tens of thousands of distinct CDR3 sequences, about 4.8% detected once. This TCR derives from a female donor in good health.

CDR3 sequence (DNA): TGTGCCATCAGTGAGTCCGGGCTGGGGGAGACCCAGTACTTC. This translates into CAISESGLGETQYF. V is TRBV10-3 and J is TRBJ2-5; no definite D call. CDR3 length: 14 residues. Germline values: CDR1 ENHRY, CDR2 SYGVKD. V lost 0 bases, J lost 5 bases, and 10 bases lay in between.